One and the same sample provided the 32 T cell receptor beta chains below, sequenced in a study of T cell responses to AZD1222 COVID-19 vaccine. Clones were sequenced by immunoSEQ multiplex PCR, and TCRdb holds only the in-frame ones, with some missing. The table shows approximately 110,000 clones, with 85% to 90% occurring only once. Sequenced material: peripheral blood, taken 28 days after the second AZD1222 dose. The receptors derive from an adult who received the AZD1222 COVID-19 vaccine.

The chain recombines TRBV28 with TRBJ2-7, with 7 bases lining up with TRBD1. Looked up from germline, CDR1 is MDHEN and CDR2 is SYDVKM. V lost 6 bases, J lost 0 bases, and 8 bases stayed unmatched. This CDR3 spans 15 amino acids. CDR3: CASSSDRASSYEQYF. In DNA form, the CDR3 reads TGTGCCAGCAGCTCCGACAGGGCAAGCTCCTACGAGCAGTACTTC.

The V and J genes are TRBV4-2 and TRBJ1-4; a possible D gene is TRBD1 (5 bases). Trimming shortened V by 0 bases and J by 7 bases, and 12 bases separated the two germline ends. This CDR3 is built from 15 residues. Germline assignment: CDR1 LGHNA and CDR2 YNFKEQ. CDR3 protein: CASSQDPWGSEKLFF. For the CDR3, the DNA is TGTGCCAGCAGCCAAGATCCTTGGGGCAGTGAAAAACTGTTTTTT.

V usage is TRBV6-5 and J usage is TRBJ1-4; D is uncertain. This CDR3 is built from 13 residues. V lost 6 bases and J 8 bases, leaving 13 bases between the germline ends. Germline-derived CDR1 and CDR2 are MNHEY and SVGAGI. The CDR3 DNA reads TGTGCCAGCAGAAAGAGAGGAGTGGAAAAACTGTTTTTT. It codes for CASRKRGVEKLFF.

The chain is built from TRBV7-2 and TRBJ1-2; no reliable D call. V was clipped by 2 bases and J by 2 bases, with 9 bases between them. The germline gives CDR1 SGHTA, CDR2 FQGNSA. The CDR3 consists of 14 residues. In DNA form, the CDR3 reads TGTGCCAGCAGCTTATATAGCGGCAACTATGGCTACACCTTC. It specifies CASSLYSGNYGYTF.

This chain connects TRBV5-1 to TRBJ1-3; D unclear. This CDR3 has 16 residues. V dropped 0 bases and J dropped 0 bases, with 10 bases sitting between them. Germline CDR1 and CDR2: SGHRS and YFSETQ. The DNA for the CDR3 is TGCGCCAGCAGCTTGGAGGGTCTACGCTCTGGAAACACCATATATTTT. This sequence encodes CASSLEGLRSGNTIYF.

CDR3 residues: CSVVGSYEQYF. Here the CDR3 DNA reads TGCAGCGTTGTGGGCAGCTACGAGCAGTACTTC. The chain carries TRBV29-1 and TRBJ2-7; D is unresolved. Germline lookup yields CDR1 SQVTM and CDR2 ANQGSEA. The ends were cut back, 4 bases at V and 3 bases at J, with 7 bases in the middle. The CDR3 runs 11 residues.

This sequence joins TRBV15 and TRBJ1-1, with a weak D call TRBD1 (6 bases). The CDR3 totals 17 residues. V gave up 1 base and J gave up 3 bases, with 18 bases separating them. Germline CDR1 is LNHNV and CDR2 is YYDKDF (reference sequence). The CDR3 DNA is TGTGCCACCAGCAGAGCGTCGGGTGCAGGGGCATACACTGAAGCTTTCTTT. It is translated as CATSRASGAGAYTEAFF.

The rearrangement links TRBV7-8 to TRBJ2-7; 7 nucleotides agree with TRBD2. With 10 bases clipped from V and 1 base from J, the junction kept 10 bases outside the gene matches. This CDR3 is 14 amino acids long. The germline V gene has CDR1 SGHVS and CDR2 FQNEAQ. CDR3 in DNA: TGTGCCACCAAGACTAGCCGGGGGTCCTACGAGCAGTACTTC. Protein: CATKTSRGSYEQYF.

The CDR3 region is CASSEGLQGSGNTIYF. Written as DNA, the CDR3 is TGTGCCAGCAGCGAGGGGCTACAGGGCTCTGGAAACACCATATATTTT. The V and J genes are TRBV9 and TRBJ1-3; weak D call: TRBD1 (6 bases). The germline V gene has CDR1 SGDLS and CDR2 YYNGEE. V shed 3 bases and J shed 0 bases, with 13 bases lying between them. The CDR3 is 16 residues long.

The V call is TRBV27, the J call TRBJ2-2; D is unclear. The germline CDR1 and CDR2 sequences are MNHEY and SMNVEV (reference sequence). V was shortened by 7 bases and J by 5 bases, with 14 bases between the two germline ends. CDR3 length equals 14 residues. The DNA of the CDR3 is TGTGCCAGCATGAGATTAGGGTTAACCGGGGAGCTGTTTTTT. Its protein is CASMRLGLTGELFF.

The rearrangement uses TRBV6-5 and TRBJ2-7, with unresolved D. This CDR3 has 16 amino acids. Germline V lookup: CDR1 MNHEY, CDR2 SVGAGI. V lost 0 bases, J lost 0 bases, and 12 bases lay in between. As DNA, the CDR3 is TGTGCCAGCAGTTACTCGTACCGCTCCACCTCCTACGAGCAGTACTTC. It codes for CASSYSYRSTSYEQYF.

This clone appeared once. The V and J genes are TRBV27 and TRBJ2-7, with TRBD2 matching over 12 bases. The V gene's germline CDR1 is MNHEY and CDR2 SMNVEV (reference sequence). V shed 1 base, J shed 7 bases, and the junction held 5 bases outside the gene matches. The CDR3 loop spans 15 amino acids. The CDR3 is CASSLLGLAGLEQYF. DNA of the CDR3: TGTGCCAGCAGTTTATTGGGACTAGCGGGTTTGGAGCAGTACTTC.

The rearrangement uses TRBV4-1 and TRBJ2-2; 10 bases map to TRBD2. The V gene end was trimmed by 1 base and the J gene end by 5 bases; junction bases not matched to a gene: 13. The CDR3 runs 19 residues. Per the germline V gene, CDR1 is MGHRA and CDR2 is YSYEKL. CDR3 sequence: CASSQAPGSGGAPTGELFF. CDR3 nucleotides: TGCGCCAGCAGCCAAGCCCCCGGGAGCGGGGGGGCCCCGACCGGGGAGCTGTTTTTT.

The chain links TRBV28 to TRBJ2-1, with D perhaps matching TRBD1 (6 bases). CDR3 length: 13 amino acids. V was cut by 5 bases and J by 14 bases, with 19 bases left in between. Germline loops: CDR1 MDHEN, CDR2 SYDVKM. The CDR3 protein is CASSTSRTEQEFF. The CDR3 coding sequence is TGTGCCAGCAGTACATCGCGGACAGAGCAAGAGTTCTTC.

J is TRBJ1-5 and V is TRBV19; 8 nucleotides line up with TRBD1. The length of the CDR3 is 16 residues. Per the germline V gene, CDR1 is LNHDA and CDR2 is SQIVND (reference sequence). V trimming: 1 base; J trimming: 4 bases; junction bases outside the gene matches: 6. CDR3 in DNA: TGTGCCAGTAGTATAGGTTGGGGACAGGAGAATCAGCCCCAGCATTTT. Its translation is CASSIGWGQENQPQHF.

The CDR3 loop reads CASSQAFLAGGRGTDTQYF. Here the CDR3 DNA reads TGTGCCAGCAGCCAAGCGTTTTTAGCGGGGGGCCGGGGCACAGATACGCAGTATTTT. The rearrangement uses TRBV3-1 (or the pseudogene TRBV3-2) and TRBJ2-3; 10 bases match TRBD2. V lost 1 base to trimming and J lost 1 base; unmatched junction nucleotides: 11. Germline CDR1 reads LGHDT; CDR2 reads YNNKEL (reference sequence). The CDR3 has 19 residues.

The chain carries TRBV2 and TRBJ2-3, with a possible D match to TRBD2 (5 bases). The CDR3 contains 13 residues. The V end was cut by 7 bases, the J end by 7 bases, with 15 bases between. Germline assignment: CDR1 SNHLY and CDR2 FYNNEI. CDR3 nucleotides: TGTGCCAGCACCGAGGGCCTGCTCTATACGCAGTATTTT. Protein sequence: CASTEGLLYTQYF. Full variable domain (remainder filled in from reference TRBV2 and TRBJ2-3): EPEVTQTPSHQVTQMGQEVILRCVPISNHLYFYWYRQILGQKVEFLVSFYNNEISEKSEIFDDQFSVERPDGSNFTLKIRSTKLEDSAMYFCASTEGLLYTQYFGPGTRLTVL.

V and J are TRBV7-9 and TRBJ1-6; D gene unclear. This CDR3 region has 14 residues. Germline CDR1 and CDR2: SEHNR and FQNEAQ (reference sequence). V was shortened by 5 bases and J by 7 bases, with 12 bases between the two germline ends. CDR3 residues: CASSNTIRNSPLHF. CDR3 nucleotide sequence: TGTGCCAGCAGCAACACCATACGGAATTCACCCCTCCACTTT.

This clone appeared a few times. The V and J genes are TRBV11-1 and TRBJ2-1, with TRBD1 identical over 8 bases. CDR1 SGHAT and CDR2 FQDESV come from the germline V gene (reference sequence). The trim removed 3 bases at V and 8 bases at J, leaving 9 bases unmatched. This CDR3 is built from 15 residues. CDR3 coding DNA: TGTGCCAGCAGCTTCAACAGGGGGATACAGGATGAGCAGTTCTTC. It encodes CASSFNRGIQDEQFF.

The chain has TRBV7-8 and TRBJ2-5; D may be TRBD1 (6 bases). CDR3 size: 14 residues. V lost 5 bases and J 2 bases, leaving 12 bases between the germline ends. The germline V gene encodes CDR1 SGHVS and CDR2 FQNEAQ. CDR3 in DNA: TGTGCCAGCAGCGACAGACAGGCACAAGAGACCCAGTACTTC. This translates into CASSDRQAQETQYF. Supplemented by reference TRBV7-8 and TRBJ2-5, the full variable domain reads GAGVSQSPRYKVAKRGQDVALRCDPISGHVSLFWYQQALGQGPEFLTYFQNEAQLDKSGLPSDRFFAERPEGSVSTLKIQRTQQEDSAVYLCASSDRQAQETQYFGPGTRLLVL.

This chain connects TRBV6-2 or TRBV6-3 to TRBJ2-3, with D unclear. Trimming took off 2 bases at V and 2 bases at J, with 8 bases between the two ends. The CDR3 spans 14 residues. Germline CDR1 MNHEY, CDR2 SVGEGT. CDR3 region: CASSYERVTDTQYF. DNA for the CDR3: TGTGCCAGCAGTTACGAACGAGTCACAGATACGCAGTATTTT.

V is TRBV10-2 and J is TRBJ2-7; 7 bases agree with TRBD1. This CDR3 spans 13 amino acids. The germline V gene has CDR1 WSHSY and CDR2 SAAADI. With 6 bases clipped from V and 5 bases from J, the junction kept 7 bases outside the gene matches. CDR3 bases: TGCGCCAGCAGGAGTGACAGGGCCCACGAGCAGTACTTC. Its translation is CASRSDRAHEQYF.

The V call is TRBV28, the J call TRBJ1-1; no reliable D call. Germline-derived CDR1 and CDR2 are MDHEN and SYDVKM. The CDR3 has 16 amino acids. Trimming left V 5 bases short and J 0 bases short, with 16 bases between. This CDR3 is CASSPGRILMNTEAFF. DNA for the CDR3: TGTGCCAGCAGTCCCGGACGTATTCTTATGAACACTGAAGCTTTCTTT.

The chain carries TRBV20-1 and TRBJ2-5, with a possible D match to TRBD1 (6 bases). The V end lost 3 bases, the J end lost 2 bases, and 13 bases lay between the germline ends. In germline, CDR1 is DFQATT, CDR2 SNEGSKA (reference sequence). This CDR3 region has 14 residues. The CDR3 loop reads CSASGQGLQETQYF. CDR3 DNA sequence: TGCAGTGCTAGTGGTCAGGGGCTTCAAGAGACCCAGTACTTC.

The V call is TRBV9, the J call TRBJ1-2, with 9 bases lining up with TRBD1. There are 17 residues in the CDR3. Germline-derived CDR1 and CDR2 are SGDLS and YYNGEE. Trimming took 3 bases from V and 4 from J; bases not matched to a gene: 13. CDR3 bases: TGTGCCAGCAGCGCAGACCCCAACAGGGGGCATGGCTATGGCTACACCTTC. Its translation is CASSADPNRGHGYGYTF. The whole variable domain, remainder taken from reference TRBV9 and TRBJ1-2, is DSGVTQTPKHLITATGQRVTLRCSPRSGDLSVYWYQQSLDQGLQFLIQYYNGEERAKGNILERFSAQQFPDLHSELNLSSLELGDSALYFCASSADPNRGHGYGYTFGSGTRLTVV.

The chain combines TRBV10-1 with TRBJ2-1; D possibly corresponds to TRBD2 (6 bases). Looked up from germline, CDR1 is WNHNN and CDR2 is SYGVQD (reference sequence). V was cut by 3 bases and J by 3 bases, with 6 bases left in between. This CDR3 contains 13 residues. The CDR3 loop is CASSEAGYNEQFF. As DNA, the CDR3 is TGCGCCAGCAGTGAAGCGGGCTACAATGAGCAGTTCTTC.

The table lists this clone with a count of one. Other nucleotide sequences in the sample specify the same CDR3. This rearrangement joins TRBV13 to TRBJ2-3; the D is unclear. In germline, CDR1 is PRHDT, CDR2 FYEKMQ (reference sequence). Trimming shortened V by 1 base and J by 10 bases, and 12 bases separated the two germline ends. The CDR3 sequence is 13 residues long. The CDR3 nucleotides read TGTGCCAGCAGCTTAGACTCACGGAGTGCGCAGTATTTT. The encoded protein is CASSLDSRSAQYF.

The chain recombines TRBV28 with TRBJ2-7, with 8 bases identical to TRBD1. Trimming cost V 5 bases and J 0 bases; bases outside gene matches: 6. The CDR3 has 15 amino acids. Germline V gene data show CDR1 as MDHEN and CDR2 as SYDVKM. CDR3 bases: TGTGCCAGCAGTGGACAGGGATTACACTCCTACGAGCAGTACTTC. Protein: CASSGQGLHSYEQYF.

In its sample, this clone was seen a few times. The gene calls are TRBV18 and TRBJ1-6; 10 bases are a match to TRBD1. From germline, CDR1 is KGHSH and CDR2 LQKENI. Losses at the gene ends were 2 bases for V and 9 bases for J; bases not matched to a gene: 4. This CDR3 spans 15 amino acids. The DNA of the CDR3 is TGTGCCAGCTCACCATCCGGGACAGGGGTTTCACCCCTCCACTTT. Protein sequence: CASSPSGTGVSPLHF.

This chain links TRBV30 with TRBJ1-4, with 8 positions matching TRBD1. CDR3 length: 15 residues. V was clipped by 0 bases and J by 2 bases; unmatched bases: 2. The germline V gene encodes CDR1 GTSNPN and CDR2 SVGIG (reference sequence). CDR3 DNA sequence: TGTGCCTGGAGTGTCCCAGGGGGCACTAATGAAAAACTGTTTTTT. It is translated as CAWSVPGGTNEKLFF.

V gene TRBV7-9 combines with J gene TRBJ2-2, with D unclear. Germline assignment: CDR1 SEHNR and CDR2 FQNEAQ (reference sequence). The CDR3 contains 16 residues. Trimming stripped 5 bases from V and 3 bases from J, with 16 bases between. The DNA for the CDR3 is TGTGCCAGCAGCCCTTTTGCCGGATCCTACACCGGGGAGCTGTTTTTT. It encodes CASSPFAGSYTGELFF.

V and J are TRBV29-1 and TRBJ1-4; tentative D call: TRBD1 (6 bases). The CDR3 extends over 12 amino acids. Trimming took off 4 bases at V and 8 bases at J, with 11 bases between the two ends. Germline V gene sequence: CDR1 SQVTM, CDR2 ANQGSEA. The CDR3, as DNA: TGCAGCGTTGCCAGGGGCGGGGAAAAACTGTTTTTT. It encodes CSVARGGEKLFF.